A single sample is the source of the 2 T cell receptor beta chains below, sequenced in a study of blood T cell repertoires in COVID-19. Method: immunoSEQ multiplex PCR; TCRdb's copy keeps in-frame clones and lacks some. In the table there are roughly 350,000 clones, 92% of which are singletons. The sequencing sample was made of PBMCs or T cells enriched from blood (not recorded which). The receptors shown here come from a woman in her twenties or thirties who had recovered from COVID-19.

V gene TRBV7-8 combines with J gene TRBJ1-6; a weak D match, TRBD1 (6 bases). The germline V gene has CDR1 SGHVS and CDR2 FQNEAQ. The CDR3 is 14 residues long. V was trimmed by 6 bases and J by 5 bases, leaving 11 bases between them. CDR3 sequence reads: CASRKGVHNSPLHF. CDR3 sequence (DNA): TGTGCCAGCAGGAAGGGGGTACATAATTCACCCCTCCACTTT.

This rearrangement joins TRBV11-3 to TRBJ2-2, with 9 bases identical to TRBD1. V lost 7 bases, J lost 5 bases, and 8 bases stayed unmatched. Germline V CDR1 and CDR2: SGHNT, YENEEA. The CDR3 totals 15 residues. This CDR3 is CASIPGQGYTGELFF. CDR3 nucleotide sequence: TGTGCCAGCATCCCGGGACAGGGATATACCGGGGAGCTGTTTTTT.